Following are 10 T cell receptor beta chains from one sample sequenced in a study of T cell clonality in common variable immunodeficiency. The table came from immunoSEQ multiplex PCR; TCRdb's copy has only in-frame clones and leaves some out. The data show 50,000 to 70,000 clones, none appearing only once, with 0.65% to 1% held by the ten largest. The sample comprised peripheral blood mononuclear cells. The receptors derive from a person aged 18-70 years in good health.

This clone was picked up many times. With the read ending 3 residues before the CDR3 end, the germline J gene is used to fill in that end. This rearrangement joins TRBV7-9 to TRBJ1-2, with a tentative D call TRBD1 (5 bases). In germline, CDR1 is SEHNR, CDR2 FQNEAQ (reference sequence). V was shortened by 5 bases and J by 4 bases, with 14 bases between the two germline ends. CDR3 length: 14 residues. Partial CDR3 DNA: TGTGCCAGCAGCCAAAACCAGGGTCTCTATGGC. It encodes CASSQNQGLYG. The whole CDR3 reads CASSQNQGLYGYTF.

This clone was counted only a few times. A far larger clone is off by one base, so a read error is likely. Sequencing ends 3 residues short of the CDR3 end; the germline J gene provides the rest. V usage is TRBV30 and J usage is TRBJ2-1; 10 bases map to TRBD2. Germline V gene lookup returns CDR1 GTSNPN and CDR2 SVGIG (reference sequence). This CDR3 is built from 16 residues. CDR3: CASSGGAGGIRNEQFF. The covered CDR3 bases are TGTGCCTCGAGTGGGGGAGCGGGAGGGATTAGGAATGAG.

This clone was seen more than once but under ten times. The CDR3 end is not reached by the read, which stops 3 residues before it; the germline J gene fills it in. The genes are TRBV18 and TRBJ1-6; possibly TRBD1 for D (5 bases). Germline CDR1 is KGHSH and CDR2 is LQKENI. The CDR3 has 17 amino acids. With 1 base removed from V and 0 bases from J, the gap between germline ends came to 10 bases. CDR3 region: CASSPRDLSSYNSPLHF. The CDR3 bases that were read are TGTGCCAGCTCACCACGGGACTTGAGCTCCTATAATTCACCC. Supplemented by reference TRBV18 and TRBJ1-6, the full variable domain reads NAGVMQNPRHLVRRRGQEARLRCSPMKGHSHVYWYRQLPEEGLKFMVYLQKENIIDESGMPKERFSAEFPKEGPSILRIQQVVRGDSAAYFCASSPRDLSSYNSPLHFGNGTRLTVT.

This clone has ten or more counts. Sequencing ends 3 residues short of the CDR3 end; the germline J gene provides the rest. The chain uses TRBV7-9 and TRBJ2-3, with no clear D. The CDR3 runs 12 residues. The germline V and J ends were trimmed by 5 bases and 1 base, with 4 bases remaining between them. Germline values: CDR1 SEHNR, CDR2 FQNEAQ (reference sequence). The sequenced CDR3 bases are TGTGCCAGCAGCCCCGGCACAGATACG. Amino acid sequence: CASSPGTDT. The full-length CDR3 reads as CASSPGTDTQYF.

The CDR3 loop is CASSFSSGDNEQFF. The CDR3 DNA, read in part, is TGTGCCAGCAGCTTCTCCAGCGGCGACAATGAG. The J gene is TRBJ2-1, the V gene TRBV11-1, with a possible D match to TRBD2 (5 bases). The read is 3 residues too short to cover the CDR3 end, so that end is filled in from the germline J gene. The CDR3 is 14 residues long. V was cut by 3 bases and J by 5 bases, with 11 bases left in between. The germline V gene has CDR1 SGHAT and CDR2 FQDESV (reference sequence).

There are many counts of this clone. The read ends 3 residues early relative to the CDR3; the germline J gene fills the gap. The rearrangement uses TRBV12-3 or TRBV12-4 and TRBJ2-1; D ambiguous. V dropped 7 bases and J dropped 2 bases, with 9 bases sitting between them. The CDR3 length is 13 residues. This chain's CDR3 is CASTGQTYNEQFF. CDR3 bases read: TGTGCCAGCACTGGGCAAACCTACAATGAG.

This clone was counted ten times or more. Partial CDR3 DNA: TGTGCCAGCAGCTCGGCAGGGGGTTCCAGAAACACC. It specifies CASSSAGGSRNT. The complete CDR3 reads CASSSAGGSRNTIYF. The chain employs TRBV5-6 and TRBJ1-3; 7 bases are shared with TRBD1. The read gets to within 3 residues of the CDR3 end, and the germline J gene fills in the rest. Germline V gene sequence: CDR1 SGHDT, CDR2 YYEEEE. The V gene end was trimmed by 3 bases and the J gene end by 5 bases; junction bases not matched to a gene: 8. The CDR3 contains 15 residues.

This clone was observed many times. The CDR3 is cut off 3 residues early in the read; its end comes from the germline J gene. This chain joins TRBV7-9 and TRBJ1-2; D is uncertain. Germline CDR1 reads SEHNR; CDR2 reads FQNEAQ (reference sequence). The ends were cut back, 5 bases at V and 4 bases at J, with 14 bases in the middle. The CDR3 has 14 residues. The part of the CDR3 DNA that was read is TGTGCCAGCAGCCTTCCTAGCTCCCCCTATGGC. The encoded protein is CASSLPSSPYG. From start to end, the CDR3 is CASSLPSSPYGYTF.

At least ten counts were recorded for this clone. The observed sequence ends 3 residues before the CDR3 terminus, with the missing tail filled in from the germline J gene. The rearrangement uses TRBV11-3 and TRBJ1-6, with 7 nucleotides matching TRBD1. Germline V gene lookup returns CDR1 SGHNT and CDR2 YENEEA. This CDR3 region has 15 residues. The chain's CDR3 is CASRLGRDSNSPLHF. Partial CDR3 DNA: TGTGCAAGTCGCTTAGGAAGGGACAGCAATTCACCC.

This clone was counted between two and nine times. The CDR3 is CASSLRQGGNQPQYF. The CDR3 DNA, read in part, is TGTGCCAGTAGTTTACGACAGGGGGGCAATCAGCCG. This sequence joins TRBV19 and TRBJ2-3; 9 nucleotides line up with TRBD1. From the germline J gene comes the end of the CDR3, since the read stops 3 residues before it. This CDR3 has 15 residues. The germline CDR1 and CDR2 sequences are LNHDA and SQIVND (reference sequence).